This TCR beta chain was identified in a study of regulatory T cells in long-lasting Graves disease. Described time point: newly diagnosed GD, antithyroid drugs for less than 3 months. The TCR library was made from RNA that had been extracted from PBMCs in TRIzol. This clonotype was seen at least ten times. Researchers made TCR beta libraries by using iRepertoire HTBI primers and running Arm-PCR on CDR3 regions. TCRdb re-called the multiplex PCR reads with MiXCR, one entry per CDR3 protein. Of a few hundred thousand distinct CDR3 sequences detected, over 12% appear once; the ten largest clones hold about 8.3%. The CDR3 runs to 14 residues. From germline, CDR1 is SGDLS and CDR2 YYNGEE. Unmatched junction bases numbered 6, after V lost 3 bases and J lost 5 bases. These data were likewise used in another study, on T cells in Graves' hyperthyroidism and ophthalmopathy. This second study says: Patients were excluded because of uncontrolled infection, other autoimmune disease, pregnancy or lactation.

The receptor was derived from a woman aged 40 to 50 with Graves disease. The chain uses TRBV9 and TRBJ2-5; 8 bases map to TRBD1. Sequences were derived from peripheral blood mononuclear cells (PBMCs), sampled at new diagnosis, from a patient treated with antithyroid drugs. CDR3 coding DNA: TGTGCCAGCAGCGCATCCCAGGGGGCCGAGACCCAGTACTTC. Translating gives CASSASQGAETQYF. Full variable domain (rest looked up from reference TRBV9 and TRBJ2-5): DSGVTQTPKHLITATGQRVTLRCSPRSGDLSVYWYQQSLDQGLQFLIQYYNGEERAKGNILERFSAQQFPDLHSELNLSSLELGDSALYFCASSASQGAETQYFGPGTRLLVL.